This TCR beta chain was observed in a study of shared clonotypes between healthy human individuals. In germline, CDR1 is MDHEN, CDR2 SYDVKM. The CDR3 contains 14 residues. V gave up 3 bases and J gave up 6 bases, with 12 bases separating them. This table comes from immunoSEQ multiplex PCR, and its TCRdb copy is limited to in-frame clones, with some not included. The sample contains about 600,000 clones, roughly 97% of which appear only once. The TCR comes from a woman aged 30 to 39 in good health. The genes are TRBV28 and TRBJ1-5, with TRBD1 as a possible D gene (5 bases). Material for sequencing was naive CD4+ T cells sorted from blood. Subset given: CD45RA+ positively selected. Here the CDR3 DNA reads TGTGCCAGCAGTTTCGGGACCCTCGGTCAGCCCCAGCATTTT. Translation: CASSFGTLGQPQHF. The full variable domain, with the rest looked up from reference TRBV28 and TRBJ1-5, is DVKVTQSSRYLVKRTGEKVFLECVQDMDHENMFWYRQDPGLGLRLIYFSYDVKMKEKGDIPEGYSVSREKKERFSLILESASTNQTSMYLCASSFGTLGQPQHFGDGTRLSIL.